The following is a T cell receptor beta chain sequence with its context. Its antigen remains unidentified. Clones were read by immunoSEQ multiplex PCR, and TCRdb kept only the in-frame ones, dropping some. This sample carries tens of thousands of clones, 60% to 80% of them seen once, and the ten largest clones take less than 25%. These data belong to a study of OX40 agonist ivuxolimab in advanced cancers. Background on the study: Patients in the trial were receiving intravenous ivuxolimab every 2 weeks, at doses of 0.01 to 10 mg/kg. Three patients responded partially, comprising one with hepatocellular carcinoma and two with cutaneous melanoma. Study conclusions and caveats: Some nonresponders additionally presented with little normalized T-cell clonal expansion.

The germline gives CDR1 SGHNT, CDR2 YYREEE (reference sequence). CDR3 length: 14 residues. With 4 bases clipped from V and 5 bases from J, the junction kept 4 bases outside the gene matches. Sequenced here: CD4+ or CD8+ T cells sorted from blood, sampled in a trial of the OX40 agonist ivuxolimab. This sequence joins TRBV5-4 and TRBJ2-7; 12 bases map to TRBD1. The TCR sequence derives from an adult with an advanced solid tumor such as melanoma, head and neck, liver or kidney cancer. As DNA, the CDR3 is TGTGCCAGCAGCGCCGGGACAGGGGGCCACGAGCAGTACTTC. The encoded protein is CASSAGTGGHEQYF.